The following is a T cell receptor beta chain sequence with its context. This sample was included in a study of T cells in tuberculosis. Overall study: PBMC were archived before or within 7 days of starting treatment.

Time point noted: new active TB diagnosis, blood taken before or within 7 days of starting treatment. This table comes from immunoSEQ multiplex PCR, and its TCRdb copy is limited to in-frame clones, with some not included. The table lists 20,000 to 25,000 clones, about 85% of them singletons. V was clipped by 7 bases and J by 0 bases, with 10 bases between them. CDR3 length: 14 residues. CDR1 and CDR2 (germline): MNHEY, SVGAGI. The chain is built from TRBV6-5 and TRBJ1-5; TRBD1 might be the D (5 bases). The receptor comes from an adult with tuberculosis. The material sequenced was PBMCs, taken at tuberculosis diagnosis. The CDR3 bases are TGTGCCAGCACGAGCGGGGCTAGCAATCAGCCCCAGCATTTT. Residues: CASTSGASNQPQHF.